The 27 T cell receptor beta chains reported below all come from one sample, sequenced in a study of shared clonotypes between healthy human individuals. Assay used: immunoSEQ multiplex PCR; TCRdb lists only in-frame clones, some missing. In the table there are hundreds of thousands of clones, 75% to 85% of which are singletons. Input material: PBMCs. Receptors originate from a woman in her 40s in good health. Some clones in this sample may be carry-over from other donors' samples.

This chain links TRBV19 with TRBJ1-4, with a weak D call TRBD1 (5 bases). The CDR3 is 16 residues long. CDR1 and CDR2 from the germline V gene are LNHDA and SQIVND (reference sequence). The V gene lost 4 bases and the J gene lost 6 bases, with 18 bases spanning the gap. The CDR3 is CASSNAFRGTHEKLFF. The CDR3 region has the DNA TGTGCCAGTAGTAACGCGTTCCGAGGGACGCATGAAAAACTGTTTTTT. The full variable domain, its missing parts supplied by reference TRBV19 and TRBJ1-4, is DGGITQSPKYLFRKEGQNVTLSCEQNLNHDAMYWYRQDPGQGLRLIYYSQIVNDFQKGDIAEGYSVSREKKESFPLTVTSAQKNPTAFYLCASSNAFRGTHEKLFFGSGTQLSVL.

This clone appeared a single time. J is TRBJ2-2 and V is TRBV19, with D possibly being TRBD1 (6 bases). This CDR3 is 15 amino acids long. V shed 6 bases and J shed 0 bases, with 11 bases lying between them. Germline V gene data show CDR1 as LNHDA and CDR2 as SQIVND (reference sequence). CDR3 in DNA: TGTGCCAGTAGGCTGTCAGGGGCGAACACCGGGGAGCTGTTTTTT. Its translation: CASRLSGANTGELFF. Supplemented by reference TRBV19 and TRBJ2-2, the full variable domain reads DGGITQSPKYLFRKEGQNVTLSCEQNLNHDAMYWYRQDPGQGLRLIYYSQIVNDFQKGDIAEGYSVSREKKESFPLTVTSAQKNPTAFYLCASRLSGANTGELFFGEGSRLTVL.

V gene TRBV27 combines with J gene TRBJ2-7, with 8 positions matching TRBD2. In germline, CDR1 is MNHEY, CDR2 SMNVEV (reference sequence). V lost 1 base and J lost 5; bases outside the gene matches: 4. This CDR3 comprises 14 residues. For the CDR3, the DNA is TGTGCCAGCAGTTTATGGGGGACTAGAAACGAGCAGTACTTC. It translates to CASSLWGTRNEQYF.

The gene calls are TRBV28 and TRBJ2-3, with D uncertain. In germline, CDR1 is MDHEN, CDR2 SYDVKM. The length of the CDR3 is 15 residues. The germline V and J ends were trimmed by 5 bases and 2 bases, with 14 bases remaining between them. The CDR3 DNA reads TGTGCCAGCAGTGCTTATGATCGAAACACAGATACGCAGTATTTT. It translates to CASSAYDRNTDTQYF.

This clone was observed at least ten times. V usage is TRBV29-1 and J usage is TRBJ2-3; 9 bases line up with TRBD2. CDR3 length: 15 residues. V lost 7 bases and J lost 1; bases outside the gene matches: 9. Germline values: CDR1 SQVTM, CDR2 ANQGSEA. CDR3 in DNA: TGCAGCGCTCGTAGCGGGAGAGGTGGCACAGATACGCAGTATTTT. This sequence encodes CSARSGRGGTDTQYF.

Notes on this clone: The sample contains more than one DNA sequence encoding this CDR3. V and J are TRBV7-2 and TRBJ2-3; D unresolved. There are 12 residues in the CDR3. The V end lost 5 bases, the J end lost 6 bases, and 9 bases lay between the germline ends. CDR1 and CDR2 from the germline V gene are SGHTA and FQGNSA. The CDR3 sequence: CASSPRPDTQYF. The CDR3 nucleotides are TGTGCCAGCAGCCCCCGACCCGATACGCAGTATTTT.

V and J are TRBV6-6 and TRBJ1-3; TRBD1 matches at 10 bases. Germline V gene sequence: CDR1 MNHNY, CDR2 SVGAGI (reference sequence). The CDR3 contains 16 residues. The trim removed 8 bases at V and 3 bases at J, leaving 10 bases unmatched. The CDR3 bases are TGTGCCAGCGAGGCTAGACAGGGGGCATATGGAAACACCATATATTTT. It translates to CASEARQGAYGNTIYF.

The chain is built from TRBV4-2 and TRBJ2-2; 9 nucleotides agree with TRBD1. CDR1 LGHNA and CDR2 YNFKEQ come from the germline V gene. The CDR3 has 18 amino acids. V was clipped by 0 bases and J by 6 bases; unmatched bases: 11. This chain's CDR3 is CASSQDLAGTGRSGELFF. CDR3 DNA: TGTGCCAGCAGCCAAGATCTAGCAGGGACAGGGAGATCCGGGGAGCTGTTTTTT.

The chain carries TRBV19 and TRBJ2-2, with D hard to call. CDR1 and CDR2 (germline): LNHDA, SQIVND (reference sequence). The CDR3 is 14 amino acids. Between the trimmed V and J ends, which lost 11 bases and 2 bases, there was a span of 15 bases. CDR3 sequence (DNA): TGTGCCGGTAATCTGGGCCCCAACACCGGGGAGCTGTTTTTT. This gives the protein CAGNLGPNTGELFF. The full variable domain, in which reference TRBV19 and TRBJ2-2 provide the parts outside the CDR3, is DGGITQSPKYLFRKEGQNVTLSCEQNLNHDAMYWYRQDPGQGLRLIYYSQIVNDFQKGDIAEGYSVSREKKESFPLTVTSAQKNPTAFYLCAGNLGPNTGELFFGEGSRLTVL.

The chain recombines TRBV28 with TRBJ1-1; TRBD1 aligns across 7 bases. This CDR3 has 14 amino acids. CDR1 is MDHEN and CDR2 is SYDVKM in the germline V gene. V lost 8 bases and J lost 4; bases outside the gene matches: 10. The CDR3 coding sequence is TGTGCCAGCGCTACCTTGGGACAGCCCACTGAAGCTTTCTTT. This sequence encodes CASATLGQPTEAFF.

This clone has a count of ten or more. The V and J genes are TRBV6-5 and TRBJ2-2; D is possibly TRBD2 (6 bases). Looked up from germline, CDR1 is MNHEY and CDR2 is SVGAGI. Deletions cut 0 bases from V and 1 base from J, with 9 bases between. CDR3 length: 16 residues. The CDR3 DNA is TGTGCCAGCAGTTACTCGGTAGCGGAGAACACCGGGGAGCTGTTTTTT. It specifies CASSYSVAENTGELFF.

This clone was picked up a small number of times. The chain combines TRBV6-1 with TRBJ2-7; a weak D match, TRBD2 (5 bases). Germline lookup yields CDR1 MNHNS and CDR2 SASEGT. Trimming pared 8 bases from V and 0 bases from J, leaving 11 bases between. This CDR3 is 13 amino acids long. CDR3 sequence: CASASGFSYEQYF. The CDR3, as DNA: TGTGCCAGCGCCAGCGGTTTCTCCTACGAGCAGTACTTC.

The J gene is TRBJ2-5, the V gene TRBV5-1, with a weak D call TRBD1 (6 bases). CDR3 length: 13 amino acids. In germline, CDR1 is SGHRS, CDR2 YFSETQ. V was pared by 5 bases and J by 5 bases, with 13 bases between. The chain's CDR3 is CASSENQGETQYF. The DNA for the CDR3 is TGCGCCAGCAGTGAGAACCAGGGGGAGACCCAGTACTTC.

The chain couples TRBV5-4 to TRBJ1-1, with 9 bases identical to TRBD1. Germline lookup yields CDR1 SGHNT and CDR2 YYREEE (reference sequence). This CDR3 contains 16 residues. The V gene end was trimmed by 6 bases and the J gene end by 7 bases; junction bases not matched to a gene: 16. CDR3 residues: CASTDQRGQGRDEAFF. The CDR3 DNA reads TGTGCCAGCACCGATCAAAGGGGACAGGGTCGTGATGAAGCTTTCTTT.

The V call is TRBV7-9, the J call TRBJ1-1; 7 bases fit TRBD1. Germline CDR1 SEHNR, CDR2 FQNEAQ (reference sequence). Unmatched junction bases numbered 6, after V lost 4 bases and J lost 1 base. The CDR3 length is 15 residues. The CDR3 loop reads CASSSGGRANTEAFF. DNA of the CDR3: TGTGCCAGCAGCTCAGGGGGTCGAGCGAACACTGAAGCTTTCTTT. Looking up the rest from reference TRBV7-9 and TRBJ1-1 gives the full variable domain: DTGVSQNPRHKITKRGQNVTFRCDPISEHNRLYWYRQTLGQGPEFLTYFQNEAQLEKSRLLSDRFSAERPKGSFSTLEIQRTEQGDSAMYLCASSSGGRANTEAFFGQGTRLTVV.

The chain is built from TRBV7-8 and TRBJ2-2; 8 bases map to TRBD2. CDR1 is SGHVS, CDR2 FQNEAQ, per germline. V trimming: 5 bases; J trimming: 2 bases; junction bases outside the gene matches: 7. CDR3 length: 16 residues. This CDR3 is CASSRTGTSNTGELFF. CDR3 in DNA: TGTGCCAGCAGCAGAACCGGGACTAGTAACACCGGGGAGCTGTTTTTT. Full variable domain (rest looked up from reference TRBV7-8 and TRBJ2-2): GAGVSQSPRYKVAKRGQDVALRCDPISGHVSLFWYQQALGQGPEFLTYFQNEAQLDKSGLPSDRFFAERPEGSVSTLKIQRTQQEDSAVYLCASSRTGTSNTGELFFGEGSRLTVL.

V is TRBV7-2 and J is TRBJ2-1; tentative D call: TRBD1 (5 bases). The CDR3 is 15 amino acids. The V end lost 1 base, the J end lost 7 bases, and 14 bases lay between the germline ends. Germline CDR1 and CDR2: SGHTA and FQGNSA. The CDR3 DNA sequence: TGTGCCAGCAGCTTAGTTTGGCTTTCAGGGAATGAGCAGTTCTTC. Protein product: CASSLVWLSGNEQFF.

The chain combines TRBV5-1 with TRBJ2-3; D is uncertain. CDR1 and CDR2 (germline): SGHRS, YFSETQ. This CDR3 spans 13 amino acids. The V gene lost 3 bases and the J gene lost 4 bases, with 9 bases spanning the gap. The CDR3 loop reads CASSSPGADTQYF. The CDR3 DNA follows: TGCGCCAGCAGCTCACCGGGTGCAGATACGCAGTATTTT.

The chain carries TRBV5-5 and TRBJ2-5, with D possibly being TRBD2 (6 bases). The CDR3 runs to 15 residues. V was clipped by 0 bases and J by 1 base, with 10 bases between them. Germline CDR1 is SGHKS and CDR2 is YYEKEE (reference sequence). CDR3 region: CASSLGGIRQETQYF. In DNA form, the CDR3 reads TGTGCCAGCAGCTTGGGCGGGATACGCCAAGAGACCCAGTACTTC.

This sequence joins TRBV19 and TRBJ2-3; no clear D gene. V lost 5 bases to trimming and J lost 3 bases, with 15 bases between them. This CDR3 is built from 15 residues. Germline V gene lookup returns CDR1 LNHDA and CDR2 SQIVND (reference sequence). CDR3 amino acids: CASSVQTQGTDTQYF. The CDR3 nucleotides read TGTGCCAGTAGTGTGCAGACCCAAGGGACAGATACGCAGTATTTT.

The CDR3 DNA sequence: TGTGCCAGCAGCGTAGGGCCCACAGATGACTCCATTCAGTACTTC. Its protein product is CASSVGPTDDSIQYF. The chain employs TRBV9 and TRBJ2-4; D is uncertain. From germline, CDR1 is SGDLS and CDR2 YYNGEE. The V and J ends lost 0 bases and 9 bases respectively, with 16 bases between them. The CDR3 covers 15 residues.

The chain is built from TRBV5-1 and TRBJ2-3, with D unresolved. This CDR3 spans 13 amino acids. CDR1 is SGHRS and CDR2 is YFSETQ in the germline V gene. The germline V and J ends were trimmed by 4 bases and 5 bases, with 11 bases remaining between them. The CDR3 DNA follows: TGCGCCAGCAGCCCCAACTTAGGAGATACGCAGTATTTT. It is translated as CASSPNLGDTQYF. Combining the CDR3 with reference TRBV5-1 and TRBJ2-3 gives the whole variable domain KAGVTQTPRYLIKTRGQQVTLSCSPISGHRSVSWYQQTPGQGLQFLFEYFSETQRNKGNFPGRFSGRQFSNSRSEMNVSTLELGDSALYLCASSPNLGDTQYFGPGTRLTVL.

V gene TRBV11-2 combines with J gene TRBJ2-1; 8 nucleotides line up with TRBD1. The CDR3 runs 17 residues. V lost 1 base and J lost 7; bases outside the gene matches: 12. The germline CDR1 and CDR2 sequences are SGHAT and FQNNGV. The CDR3 bases are TGTGCCAGCAGCTTAGTAACCGTGACAGGGGTTGTGAATGAGCAGTTCTTC. It encodes CASSLVTVTGVVNEQFF.

The table lists this clone with a count of one. The rearrangement uses TRBV29-1 and TRBJ2-7; D is possibly TRBD2 (6 bases). The germline V and J ends were trimmed by 6 bases and 6 bases, with 15 bases remaining between them. This CDR3 region has 12 residues. In germline, CDR1 is SQVTM, CDR2 ANQGSEA. The CDR3 nucleotides are TGCAGCGTAGGAGGGTGGGGCTCCGAGCAGTACTTC. It translates to CSVGGWGSEQYF.

This rearrangement joins TRBV5-6 to TRBJ1-5, with a tentative D call TRBD1 (5 bases). Germline V gene data show CDR1 as SGHDT and CDR2 as YYEEEE. The length of the CDR3 is 12 residues. Trimming shortened V by 4 bases and J by 15 bases, and 17 bases separated the two germline ends. CDR3 region: CASSGEEGVWHF. DNA for the CDR3: TGTGCCAGCAGCGGCGAGGAAGGGGTTTGGCATTTT.

The gene calls are TRBV7-3 and TRBJ2-1, with D possibly matching TRBD2 (6 bases). The CDR3 spans 17 residues. The V and J ends lost 1 base and 0 bases respectively, with 13 bases between them. Germline CDR1 and CDR2: SGHTA and FQGTGA. CDR3 region: CASSLKGGMGSYNEQFF. The CDR3 nucleotides are TGTGCCAGCAGCTTAAAGGGCGGGATGGGCTCCTACAATGAGCAGTTCTTC.

This clone was seen more than once but under ten times. The chain employs TRBV29-1 and TRBJ2-2; possibly TRBD2 for D (6 bases). Germline-derived CDR1 and CDR2 are SQVTM and ANQGSEA. The V and J ends lost 7 bases and 1 base respectively, with 16 bases between them. The CDR3 is 15 residues long. The CDR3 sequence: CSGLLGLMNTGELFF. CDR3 DNA sequence: TGCAGCGGCTTATTGGGACTCATGAACACCGGGGAGCTGTTTTTT.